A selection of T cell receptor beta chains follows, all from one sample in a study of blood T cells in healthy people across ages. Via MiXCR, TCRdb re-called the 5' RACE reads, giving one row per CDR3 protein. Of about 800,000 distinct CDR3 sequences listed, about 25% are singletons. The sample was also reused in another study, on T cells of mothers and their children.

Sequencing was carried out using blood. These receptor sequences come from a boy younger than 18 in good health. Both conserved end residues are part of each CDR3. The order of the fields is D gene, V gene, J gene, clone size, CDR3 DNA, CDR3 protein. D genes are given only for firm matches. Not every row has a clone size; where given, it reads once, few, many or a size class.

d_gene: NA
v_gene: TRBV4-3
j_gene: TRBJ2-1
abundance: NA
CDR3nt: TGCGCCAGCAGTGGGACAACATACCCTTCGTTCTACAATGAGCAGTTCTTC
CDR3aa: CASSGTTYPSFYNEQFF

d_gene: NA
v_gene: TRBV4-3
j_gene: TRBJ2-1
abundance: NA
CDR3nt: TGCGCCAGCAGCCAAGGCCGGGGACCGATAAATGAGCAGTTCTTC
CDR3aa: CASSQGRGPINEQFF

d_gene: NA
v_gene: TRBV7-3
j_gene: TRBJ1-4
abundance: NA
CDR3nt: TGTGCCAGCAGCTTGGACGGGCCGGGGGCTAATGAAAAACTGTTTTTT
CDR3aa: CASSLDGPGANEKLFF

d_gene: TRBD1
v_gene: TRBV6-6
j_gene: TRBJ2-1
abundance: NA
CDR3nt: TGTGCCACCGGGGCCCCGGACAGGGATCAGTTCTTC
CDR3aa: CATGAPDRDQFF

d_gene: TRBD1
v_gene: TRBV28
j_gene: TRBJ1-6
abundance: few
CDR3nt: TGTGCCAGCAGTCCACCTGACAGGGACCAGTATAATTCACCCCTCCACTTT
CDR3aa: CASSPPDRDQYNSPLHF

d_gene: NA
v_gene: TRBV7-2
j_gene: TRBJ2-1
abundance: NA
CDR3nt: TGTGCCAGCAACCGGGCCAATGAGCAGTTCTTC
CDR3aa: CASNRANEQFF

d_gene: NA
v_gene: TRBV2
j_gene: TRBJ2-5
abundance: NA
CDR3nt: TGTGCCAGCAGTCGGAGAAGGGAGACCCAAGAGACCCAGTACTTC
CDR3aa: CASSRRRETQETQYF

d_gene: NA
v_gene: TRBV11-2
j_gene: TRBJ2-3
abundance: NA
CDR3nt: TGTGCCAGCAGCTTAGATCTAGCGCACATCACAGATACGCAGTATTTT
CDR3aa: CASSLDLAHITDTQYF

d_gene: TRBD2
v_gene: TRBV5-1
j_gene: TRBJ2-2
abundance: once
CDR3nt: TGCGCCAGCAGCTTGGGCGGGGGACTAGCGGCGAACACCGGGGAGCTGTTTTTT
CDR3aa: CASSLGGGLAANTGELFF

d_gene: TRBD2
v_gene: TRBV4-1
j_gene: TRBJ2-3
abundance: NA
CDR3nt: TGCGCCAGCAGCCTAGGGACTAGCGGGAGAACAGATACGCAGTATTTT
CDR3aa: CASSLGTSGRTDTQYF

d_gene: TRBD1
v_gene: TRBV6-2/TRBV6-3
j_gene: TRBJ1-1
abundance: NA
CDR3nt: TGTGCCAGCGTCCCGGGACAGGGCCCAAACACTGAAGCTTTCTTT
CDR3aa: CASVPGQGPNTEAFF

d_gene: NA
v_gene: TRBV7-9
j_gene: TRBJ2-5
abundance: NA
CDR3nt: TGTGCCAGCAGCCCGACGGGGTCTTTACAAGAGACCCAGTACTTC
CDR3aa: CASSPTGSLQETQYF

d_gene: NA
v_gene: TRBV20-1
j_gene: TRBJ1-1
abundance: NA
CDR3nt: TGCAGTGCTAGGCCGACGGGGTACACTGAAGCTTTCTTT
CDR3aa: CSARPTGYTEAFF

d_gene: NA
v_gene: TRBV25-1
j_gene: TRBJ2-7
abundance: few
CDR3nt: TGTGCCAGCAGTGACGTCTATAGTAACTCCTACGAGCAGTACTTC
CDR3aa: CASSDVYSNSYEQYF

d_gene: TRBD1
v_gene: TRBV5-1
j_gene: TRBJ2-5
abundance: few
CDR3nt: TGCGCCAGCAGCCGTCCCGGGACAGGGACGGGGCGTGGAGAGACCCAGTACTTC
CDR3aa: CASSRPGTGTGRGETQYF

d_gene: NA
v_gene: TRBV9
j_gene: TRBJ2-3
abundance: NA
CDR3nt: TGTGCCAGCAGCCCCGGGGGACAGCGCACAGATACGCAGTATTTT
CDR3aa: CASSPGGQRTDTQYF

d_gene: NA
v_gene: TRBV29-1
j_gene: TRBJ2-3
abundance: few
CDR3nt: TGCAGCGTTGTTCTAGACAGCGCAGATACGCAGTATTTT
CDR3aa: CSVVLDSADTQYF

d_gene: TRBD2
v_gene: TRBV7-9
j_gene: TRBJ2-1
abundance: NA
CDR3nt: TGTGCCAGCAGCCCGGGACTAGCGGGAGGGCCCCAGATGGAGCAGTTCTTC
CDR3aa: CASSPGLAGGPQMEQFF

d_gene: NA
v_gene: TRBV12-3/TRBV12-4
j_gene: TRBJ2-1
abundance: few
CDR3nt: TGTGCCGTCGAGCGGGCCAGCTCCTACAATGAGCAGTTCTTC
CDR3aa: CAVERASSYNEQFF

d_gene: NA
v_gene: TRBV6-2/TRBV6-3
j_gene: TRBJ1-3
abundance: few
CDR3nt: TGTGCCAGCAGCTACGCCGGGACTACTGGAAACACCATATATTTT
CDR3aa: CASSYAGTTGNTIYF

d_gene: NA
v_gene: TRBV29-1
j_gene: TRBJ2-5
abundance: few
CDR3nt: TGCAGCGTCGGAAGGACAGCGCAAGAGACCCAGTACTTC
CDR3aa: CSVGRTAQETQYF

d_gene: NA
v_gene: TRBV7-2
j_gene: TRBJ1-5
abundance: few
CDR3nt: TGTGCCAGCAGCTTATTCTCGGCGAGATATAGCAATCAGCCCCAGCATTTT
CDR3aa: CASSLFSARYSNQPQHF

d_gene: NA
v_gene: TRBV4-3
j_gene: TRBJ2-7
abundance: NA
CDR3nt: TGCGCCAGCAGCCAAGATGGGGGCGAAAGATACGAGCAGTACTTC
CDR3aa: CASSQDGGERYEQYF

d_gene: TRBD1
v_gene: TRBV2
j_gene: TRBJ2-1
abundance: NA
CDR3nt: TGTGCCAGCAGCGACAGGGAAGCCACTGAGCAGTTCTTC
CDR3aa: CASSDREATEQFF

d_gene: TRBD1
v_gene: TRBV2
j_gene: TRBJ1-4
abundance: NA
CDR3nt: TGTGCCAGCAGTGAAAGGACAGGGTATAATGAAAAACTGTTTTTT
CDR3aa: CASSERTGYNEKLFF

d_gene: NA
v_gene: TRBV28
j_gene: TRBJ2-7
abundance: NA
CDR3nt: TGCGCCAGCAGCTATACCACGTCAGGGTTTCCTTCCTACGAGCAGTACTTC
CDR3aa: CASSYTTSGFPSYEQYF

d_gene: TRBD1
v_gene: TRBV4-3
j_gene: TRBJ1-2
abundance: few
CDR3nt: TGCGCCAGCAGCCAAGTCCCGGACAGGGCCCACCCTTCCTTC
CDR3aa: CASSQVPDRAHPSF

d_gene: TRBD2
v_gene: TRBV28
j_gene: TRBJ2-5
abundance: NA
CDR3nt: TGTGCCAGCAGTTTTCTCCGACTAGCGGCACAAGAGACCCAGTACTTC
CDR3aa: CASSFLRLAAQETQYF

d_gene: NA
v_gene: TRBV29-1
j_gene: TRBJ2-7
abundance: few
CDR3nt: TGCAGCGTTGTGATTAGGGGCTCCTACGAGCAGTACTTC
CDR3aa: CSVVIRGSYEQYF

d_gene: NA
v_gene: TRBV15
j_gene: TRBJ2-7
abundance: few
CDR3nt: TGTGCCACCAGCAGAGCCCGGATCGGCTACGAGCAGTACTTC
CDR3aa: CATSRARIGYEQYF

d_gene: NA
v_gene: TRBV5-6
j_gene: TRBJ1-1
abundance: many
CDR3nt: TGTGCCAGCAGCTTACGCGGGAACACTGAAGCTTTCTTT
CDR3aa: CASSLRGNTEAFF

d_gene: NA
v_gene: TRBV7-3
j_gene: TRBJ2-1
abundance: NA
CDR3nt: TGTGCCAGCAGCTTGGGCACCCGAACGGGGGAGCAGTTCTTC
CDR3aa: CASSLGTRTGEQFF

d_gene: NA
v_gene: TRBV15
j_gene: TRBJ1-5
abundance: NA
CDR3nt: TGTGCCACCAGCAGAGATCCGGGCAGGGGAGGCCAGCCCCAGCATTTT
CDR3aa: CATSRDPGRGGQPQHF

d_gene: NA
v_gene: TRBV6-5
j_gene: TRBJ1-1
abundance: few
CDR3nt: TGTGCCAGCAGTTACACGGTGGTCCGAAATATCCCGAGCGGGACTGAAGCTTTCTTT
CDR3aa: CASSYTVVRNIPSGTEAFF

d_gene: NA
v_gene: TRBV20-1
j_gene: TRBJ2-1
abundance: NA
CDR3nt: TGCAGTGCTAGAGATCTTTTCCCGATGGGCAATGAGCAGTTCTTC
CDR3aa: CSARDLFPMGNEQFF

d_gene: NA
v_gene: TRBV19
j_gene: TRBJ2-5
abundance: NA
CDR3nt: TGTGCCAGTAGTCCGAACCCCGGCTCAACAGAGACCCAGTACTTC
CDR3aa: CASSPNPGSTETQYF

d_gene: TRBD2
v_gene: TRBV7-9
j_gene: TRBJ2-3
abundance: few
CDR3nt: TGTGCCAGCAGCTGGGCAGATGTAGCGGGGCGGGCAGATACGCAGTATTTT
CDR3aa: CASSWADVAGRADTQYF